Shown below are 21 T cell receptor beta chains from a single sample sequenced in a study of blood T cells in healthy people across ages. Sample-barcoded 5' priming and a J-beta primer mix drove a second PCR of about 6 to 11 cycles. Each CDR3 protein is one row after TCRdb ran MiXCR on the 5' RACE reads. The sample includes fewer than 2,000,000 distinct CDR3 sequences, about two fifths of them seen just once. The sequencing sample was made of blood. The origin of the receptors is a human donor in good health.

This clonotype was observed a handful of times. The CDR3 loop reads CASMAGLAFDTQYF. The DNA for the CDR3 is TGTGCCAGCATGGCGGGACTAGCGTTTGATACGCAGTATTTT. The J gene is TRBJ2-3, the V gene TRBV12-3 or TRBV12-4, with 10 bases lining up with TRBD2. This CDR3 spans 14 amino acids. V gave up 7 bases and J gave up 6 bases; unmatched junction bases: 7.

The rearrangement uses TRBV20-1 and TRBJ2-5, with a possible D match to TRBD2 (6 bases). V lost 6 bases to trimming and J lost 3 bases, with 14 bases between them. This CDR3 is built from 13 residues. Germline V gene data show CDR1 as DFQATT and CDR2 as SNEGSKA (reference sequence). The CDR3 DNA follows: TGCAGTGCCGGGGGAGAAGTGAAAGAGACCCAGTACTTC. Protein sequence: CSAGGEVKETQYF.

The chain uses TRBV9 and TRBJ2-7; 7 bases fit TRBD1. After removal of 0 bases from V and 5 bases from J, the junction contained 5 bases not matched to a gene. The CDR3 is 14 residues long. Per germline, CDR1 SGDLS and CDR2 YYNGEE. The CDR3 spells CASSVVAGGDEQYF. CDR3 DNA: TGTGCCAGCAGCGTAGTTGCAGGGGGAGACGAGCAGTACTTC.

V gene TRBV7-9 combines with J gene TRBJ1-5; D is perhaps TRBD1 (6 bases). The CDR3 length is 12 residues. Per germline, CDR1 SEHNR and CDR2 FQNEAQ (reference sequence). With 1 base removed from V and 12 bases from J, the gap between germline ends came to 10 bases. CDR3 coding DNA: TGTGCCAGCAGCTTAGAGGGGGGACGCCAGCATTTT. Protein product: CASSLEGGRQHF.

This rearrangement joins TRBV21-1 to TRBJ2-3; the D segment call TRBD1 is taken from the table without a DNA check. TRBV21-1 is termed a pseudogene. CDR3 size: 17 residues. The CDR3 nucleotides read TGTGCCAGCAGCAAAGAGGACAGGGTTAACACCACAGATACGCAGTATTTT. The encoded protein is CASSKEDRVNTTDTQYF.

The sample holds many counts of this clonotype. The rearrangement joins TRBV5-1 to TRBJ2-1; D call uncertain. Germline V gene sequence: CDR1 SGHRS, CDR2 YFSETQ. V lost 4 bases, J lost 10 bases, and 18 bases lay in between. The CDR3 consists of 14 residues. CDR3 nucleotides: TGCGCCAGCAGCGACCTTAACAGAGGCCCCGAGCAGTTCTTC. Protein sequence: CASSDLNRGPEQFF.

CDR3 region: CASTRGLVIPGAFF. DNA for the CDR3: TGCGCCAGCACCAGGGGACTCGTGATACCTGGAGCTTTCTTT. The chain carries TRBV4-1 and TRBJ1-1; D possibly corresponds to TRBD1 (6 bases). Germline CDR1 and CDR2: MGHRA and YSYEKL. Trimming left V 7 bases short and J 10 bases short, with 22 bases between. This CDR3 contains 14 residues.

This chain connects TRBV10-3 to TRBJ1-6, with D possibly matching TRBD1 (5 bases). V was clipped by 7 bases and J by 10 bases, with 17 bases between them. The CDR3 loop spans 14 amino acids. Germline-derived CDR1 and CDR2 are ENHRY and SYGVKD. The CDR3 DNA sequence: TGTGCCATCACTCGAGGGGACGGAGGGTCACCCCTCCACTTT. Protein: CAITRGDGGSPLHF.

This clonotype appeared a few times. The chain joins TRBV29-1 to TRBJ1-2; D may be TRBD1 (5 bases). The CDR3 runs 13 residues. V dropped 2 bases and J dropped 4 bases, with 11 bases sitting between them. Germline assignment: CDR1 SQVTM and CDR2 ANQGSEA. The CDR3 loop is CSVESITGYGYTF. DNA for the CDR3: TGCAGCGTTGAATCGATAACAGGCTATGGCTACACCTTC.

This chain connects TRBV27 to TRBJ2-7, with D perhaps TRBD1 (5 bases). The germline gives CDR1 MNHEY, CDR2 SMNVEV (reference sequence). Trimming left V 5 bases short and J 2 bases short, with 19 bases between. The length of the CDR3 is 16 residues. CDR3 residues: CASSPSQGPNPYEQYF. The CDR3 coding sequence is TGTGCCAGCAGTCCTTCTCAGGGTCCAAACCCCTACGAGCAGTACTTC.

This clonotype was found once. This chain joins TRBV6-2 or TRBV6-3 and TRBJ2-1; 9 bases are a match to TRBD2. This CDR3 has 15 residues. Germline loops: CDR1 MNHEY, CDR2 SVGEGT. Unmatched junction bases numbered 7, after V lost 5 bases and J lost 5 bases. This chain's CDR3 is CASSRVTSGDNEQFF. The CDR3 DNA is TGTGCCAGCAGTCGAGTGACTAGCGGAGACAATGAGCAGTTCTTC.

The CDR3 sequence: CSASGPVGQRGARVPHNEQFF. The CDR3 DNA sequence: TGCAGTGCTAGTGGTCCGGTGGGACAGCGGGGGGCCCGGGTCCCCCACAATGAGCAGTTCTTC. The chain recombines TRBV20-1 with TRBJ2-1, with 9 bases lining up with TRBD2. Germline CDR1 and CDR2: DFQATT and SNEGSKA (reference sequence). The CDR3 has 21 residues. The J segment lost 5 bases and the V segment lost 3 bases, leaving 26 bases of the junction unmatched.

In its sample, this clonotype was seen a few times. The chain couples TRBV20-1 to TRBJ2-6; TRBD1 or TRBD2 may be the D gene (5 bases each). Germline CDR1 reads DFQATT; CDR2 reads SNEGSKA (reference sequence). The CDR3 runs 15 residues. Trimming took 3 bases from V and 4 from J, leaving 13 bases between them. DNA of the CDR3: TGCAGTGCTAGCGGTACGGGGACCGGGGCCAACGTCCTGACTTTC. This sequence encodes CSASGTGTGANVLTF.

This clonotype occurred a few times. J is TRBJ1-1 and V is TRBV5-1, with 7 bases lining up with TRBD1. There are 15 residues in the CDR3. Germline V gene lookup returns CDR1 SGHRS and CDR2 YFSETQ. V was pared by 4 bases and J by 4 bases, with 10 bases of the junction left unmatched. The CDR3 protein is CASSVTGDGGTEAFF. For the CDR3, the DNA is TGCGCCAGCAGCGTTACAGGGGACGGAGGCACTGAAGCTTTCTTT.

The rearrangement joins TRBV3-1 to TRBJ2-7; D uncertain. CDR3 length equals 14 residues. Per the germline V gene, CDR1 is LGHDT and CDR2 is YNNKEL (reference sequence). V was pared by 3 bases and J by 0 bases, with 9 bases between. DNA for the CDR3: TGTGCCAGCAGCCAGTGGGTAAGCTCCTACGAGCAGTACTTC. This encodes CASSQWVSSYEQYF.

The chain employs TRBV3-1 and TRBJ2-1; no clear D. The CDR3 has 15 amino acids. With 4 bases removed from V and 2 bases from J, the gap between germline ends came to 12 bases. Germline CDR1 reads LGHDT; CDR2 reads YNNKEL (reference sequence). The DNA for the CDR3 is TGTGCCAGCAGCCCAAATTTAGTACCCTACAATGAGCAGTTCTTC. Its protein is CASSPNLVPYNEQFF.

The chain's CDR3 is CASSQGQGGFNEQFF. As DNA, the CDR3 is TGTGCCAGCAGCCAGGGACAGGGGGGATTCAATGAGCAGTTCTTC. The chain employs TRBV3-1 and TRBJ2-1; 11 nucleotides align to TRBD1. The V and J ends lost 3 bases and 6 bases, in that order; junction bases with no gene match: 4. The germline V gene encodes CDR1 LGHDT and CDR2 YNNKEL (reference sequence). The CDR3 length is 15 residues.

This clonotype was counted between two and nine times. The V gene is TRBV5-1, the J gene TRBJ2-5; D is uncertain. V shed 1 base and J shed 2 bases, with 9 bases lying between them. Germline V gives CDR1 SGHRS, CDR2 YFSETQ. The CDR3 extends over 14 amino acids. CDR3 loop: CASSLFMGQETQYF. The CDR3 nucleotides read TGCGCCAGCAGCTTGTTTATGGGACAAGAGACCCAGTACTTC.

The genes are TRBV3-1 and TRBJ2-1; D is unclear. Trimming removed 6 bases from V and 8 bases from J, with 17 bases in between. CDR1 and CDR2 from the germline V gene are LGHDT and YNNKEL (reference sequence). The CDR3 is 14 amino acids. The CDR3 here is CASSYSTGFYEQFF. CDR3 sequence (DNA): TGTGCCAGCAGTTACTCGACTGGGTTCTATGAGCAGTTCTTC.

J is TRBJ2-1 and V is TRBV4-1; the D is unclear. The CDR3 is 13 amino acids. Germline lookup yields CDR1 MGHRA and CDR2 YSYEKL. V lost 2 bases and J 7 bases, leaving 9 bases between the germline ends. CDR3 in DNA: TGCGCCAGCAGCCAACAAAAGTGGAATGAGCAGTTCTTC. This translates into CASSQQKWNEQFF.

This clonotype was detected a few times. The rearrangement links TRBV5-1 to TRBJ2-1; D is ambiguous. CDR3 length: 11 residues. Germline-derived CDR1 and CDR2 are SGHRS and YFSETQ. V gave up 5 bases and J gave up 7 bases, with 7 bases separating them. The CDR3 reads CASRGFNEQFF. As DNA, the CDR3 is TGCGCCAGCAGGGGTTTTAATGAGCAGTTCTTC.